Shown below are 31 T cell receptor beta chains from a single sample sequenced in a study of beta chain features in type 1 diabetes. Sequenced material consisted of expressed TCRB transcripts (all of the isolated RNA was reverse transcribed). Clones were sequenced by immunoSEQ multiplex PCR, and TCRdb holds only the in-frame ones, with some missing. The table includes about 400,000 clones, around 13% detected once. The sequenced material came from naive CD4+ T cells from blood. The receptors were sampled from a man aged 18 to 29 in good health.

This chain joins TRBV5-4 and TRBJ2-7, with 7 bases matching TRBD2. V lost 7 bases and J lost 2; bases outside the gene matches: 9. The CDR3 consists of 14 residues. Germline V CDR1 and CDR2: SGHNT, YYREEE (reference sequence). For the CDR3, the DNA is TGTGCCAGCGCCCGGGCGGGAGCTCCCTACGAGCAGTACTTC. Translating gives CASARAGAPYEQYF.

In this sample, this clone turned up a few times. The gene calls are TRBV30 and TRBJ2-4, with D possibly matching TRBD2 (5 bases). The germline V gene encodes CDR1 GTSNPN and CDR2 SVGIG (reference sequence). V gave up 5 bases and J gave up 7 bases, with 15 bases separating them. This CDR3 is built from 13 residues. The CDR3, as DNA: TGTGCCTGGTCGCGGGTAGGGTTGAACATTCAGTACTTC. Translation gives CAWSRVGLNIQYF.

This clone was observed a handful of times. The chain employs TRBV29-1 and TRBJ2-7, with D perhaps matching TRBD2 (5 bases). Trimming shortened V by 0 bases and J by 1 base, and 16 bases separated the two germline ends. Germline V CDR1 and CDR2: SQVTM, ANQGSEA. CDR3 size: 16 residues. The CDR3: CSVEESPGGPSYEQYF. CDR3 nucleotide sequence: TGCAGCGTTGAAGAATCCCCCGGAGGACCTTCCTACGAGCAGTACTTC.

The chain is built from TRBV18 and TRBJ1-1; weak D call: TRBD1 (5 bases). V lost 1 base, J lost 0 bases, and 9 bases lay in between. Germline V gives CDR1 KGHSH, CDR2 LQKENI. The CDR3 is made up of 15 amino acids. This CDR3 reads CASSPLRGLNTEAFF. DNA of the CDR3: TGTGCCAGCTCACCACTTAGGGGATTGAACACTGAAGCTTTCTTT.

This rearrangement joins TRBV18 to TRBJ2-1; D is possibly TRBD1 (6 bases). The V end lost 6 bases, the J end lost 0 bases, and 18 bases lay between the germline ends. The germline V gene encodes CDR1 KGHSH and CDR2 LQKENI. CDR3 length equals 17 residues. Here the CDR3 DNA reads TGTGCCAGCTCTAACAGGGCACAGTCCTTCTCCTACAATGAGCAGTTCTTC. Its protein product is CASSNRAQSFSYNEQFF.

The rearrangement links TRBV4-3 to TRBJ2-1; the D gene is possibly TRBD2 (6 bases). This CDR3 contains 16 residues. The germline V gene has CDR1 LGHNA and CDR2 YSLEER. Trimming took off 1 base at V and 10 bases at J, with 20 bases between the two ends. In DNA form, the CDR3 reads TGCGCCAGCAGCCAAGCCACACTTACTAGCTATGGCGAGCAGTTCTTC. Its translation: CASSQATLTSYGEQFF.

This clone has just a few counts. This chain joins TRBV5-1 and TRBJ1-2; D is unclear. This CDR3 has 15 residues. Between the trimmed V and J ends, which lost 0 bases and 6 bases, there was a span of 15 bases. Germline loops: CDR1 SGHRS, CDR2 YFSETQ. For the CDR3, the DNA is TGCGCCAGCAGCTTGGATGGGATTATGAGGGATGGCTACACCTTC. Translating gives CASSLDGIMRDGYTF.

The J gene is TRBJ2-5, the V gene TRBV18; D may be TRBD2 (5 bases). The CDR3 length is 14 residues. Per the germline V gene, CDR1 is KGHSH and CDR2 is LQKENI. V shed 8 bases and J shed 1 base, with 14 bases lying between them. CDR3 amino acids: CASTPLAGQETQYF. In nucleotides, the CDR3 is TGTGCCAGCACGCCTTTGGCGGGCCAAGAGACCCAGTACTTC. The full variable domain, completed using reference TRBV18 and TRBJ2-5, is NAGVMQNPRHLVRRRGQEARLRCSPMKGHSHVYWYRQLPEEGLKFMVYLQKENIIDESGMPKERFSAEFPKEGPSILRIQQVVRGDSAAYFCASTPLAGQETQYFGPGTRLLVL.

The chain carries TRBV5-4 and TRBJ2-5; TRBD2 matches 10 bases. The J segment lost 3 bases and the V segment lost 2 bases, leaving 7 bases of the junction unmatched. Germline V lookup: CDR1 SGHNT, CDR2 YYREEE (reference sequence). The CDR3 length is 16 residues. Here the CDR3 reads CASSLLIGLAEETQYF. For the CDR3, the DNA is TGTGCCAGCAGCTTATTAATAGGACTAGCGGAAGAGACCCAGTACTTC.

This clone was recorded a few times. J is TRBJ2-5 and V is TRBV5-1; 7 bases match TRBD2. The junction had 7 bases not matched to a gene; V was cut back by 0 bases and J by 5 bases. Germline V gives CDR1 SGHRS, CDR2 YFSETQ. This CDR3 comprises 15 residues. CDR3: CASSLDGGGAETQYF. The CDR3 bases are TGCGCCAGCAGCTTGGATGGCGGGGGTGCGGAGACCCAGTACTTC. The complete variable domain, with remaining parts taken from reference TRBV5-1 and TRBJ2-5, reads KAGVTQTPRYLIKTRGQQVTLSCSPISGHRSVSWYQQTPGQGLQFLFEYFSETQRNKGNFPGRFSGRQFSNSRSEMNVSTLELGDSALYLCASSLDGGGAETQYFGPGTRLLVL.

This chain uses TRBV18 with TRBJ2-7; 10 bases agree with TRBD1. The ends lost 3 bases at V and 0 bases at J; junction bases unmatched: 5. The germline gives CDR1 KGHSH, CDR2 LQKENI. The CDR3 consists of 16 residues. Here the CDR3 reads CASSPGQGPSSYEQYF. The CDR3 DNA sequence: TGTGCCAGCTCACCGGGACAGGGGCCAAGCTCCTACGAGCAGTACTTC.

V gene TRBV7-2 combines with J gene TRBJ2-4; TRBD1 aligns across 7 bases. Germline trimming cut 3 bases from V and 5 bases from J; bases unmatched to any gene: 1. In germline, CDR1 is SGHTA, CDR2 FQGNSA. The CDR3 extends over 13 amino acids. CDR3 loop: CASSFGTENIQYF. The CDR3, as DNA: TGTGCCAGCAGCTTCGGGACAGAAAACATTCAGTACTTC.

The rearrangement uses TRBV18 and TRBJ2-5; a possible D gene is TRBD1 (5 bases). CDR1 and CDR2 (germline): KGHSH, LQKENI. The V and J ends lost 3 bases and 2 bases respectively, with 7 bases between them. The CDR3 totals 13 residues. The CDR3 DNA reads as TGTGCCAGCTCACCGACAGAACAAGAGACCCAGTACTTC. This gives the protein CASSPTEQETQYF.

This clone came up many times. The V and J genes are TRBV30 and TRBJ1-2, with D tentatively TRBD1 (6 bases). CDR3 length: 12 amino acids. CDR1 and CDR2 (germline): GTSNPN, SVGIG (reference sequence). Deletions cut 6 bases from V and 7 bases from J, with 15 bases between. CDR3 coding DNA: TGTGCCTGCTCACAGGGCGGTGGTGGCTACACCTTC. It is translated as CACSQGGGGYTF.

Only a few counts were recorded for this clone. The chain is built from TRBV28 and TRBJ2-7, with D tentatively TRBD1 (6 bases). CDR1 is MDHEN and CDR2 is SYDVKM in the germline V gene. The CDR3 consists of 12 residues. Trimming pared 3 bases from V and 9 bases from J, leaving 12 bases between. The CDR3 is CASSFWGPGQYF. The DNA of the CDR3 is TGTGCCAGCAGTTTTTGGGGGCCGGGGCAGTACTTC.

This chain links TRBV6-6 with TRBJ1-2, with unresolved D. CDR3 length: 14 amino acids. Germline CDR1 MNHNY, CDR2 SVGAGI (reference sequence). Trimming left V 0 bases short and J 8 bases short, with 13 bases between. The CDR3 reads CASSYSSELHGYTF. CDR3 DNA: TGTGCCAGCAGTTACTCGTCGGAGCTTCACGGCTACACCTTC.

The rearrangement uses TRBV4-3 and TRBJ2-7, with 11 positions matching TRBD2. CDR3 length: 16 residues. Looked up from germline, CDR1 is LGHNA and CDR2 is YSLEER. The ends lost 4 bases at V and 4 bases at J; junction bases unmatched: 9. CDR3 sequence (DNA): TGCGCCAGCAGCCTATATGCCGGGACTAGCGGATACGAGCAGTACTTC. The encoded protein is CASSLYAGTSGYEQYF.

This clone came up a few times. V gene TRBV10-3 combines with J gene TRBJ1-1, with 8 bases that match TRBD1. CDR3 length: 16 residues. Unmatched junction bases numbered 6, after V lost 1 base and J lost 2 bases. Germline CDR1 ENHRY, CDR2 SYGVKD. Written as DNA, the CDR3 is TGTGCCATCAGTGAGTTGGCAGGGGGCACTAACACTGAAGCTTTCTTT. Amino acids: CAISELAGGTNTEAFF.

The chain has TRBV30 and TRBJ2-1, with 11 bases fitting TRBD2. V lost 0 bases to trimming and J lost 1 base; unmatched junction nucleotides: 5. This CDR3 has 17 residues. The V gene's germline CDR1 is GTSNPN and CDR2 SVGIG (reference sequence). CDR3 loop: CAWSVGTSGRSYNEQFF. The CDR3 DNA sequence: TGTGCCTGGAGTGTAGGGACTAGCGGAAGGTCCTACAATGAGCAGTTCTTC.

Here the CDR3 DNA reads TGTGCCAGCAGTTTATGGCCGGGGGAGCAGTACTTC. It is translated as CASSLWPGEQYF. J is TRBJ2-7 and V is TRBV27, with D maybe TRBD2 (5 bases). Trimming removed 1 base from V and 7 bases from J, with 8 bases in between. This CDR3 has 12 residues. Germline CDR1 reads MNHEY; CDR2 reads SMNVEV (reference sequence).

The V call is TRBV7-6, the J call TRBJ2-6, with a weak D call TRBD2 (5 bases). Germline V gives CDR1 SGHVS, CDR2 FNYEAQ. Trimming shortened V by 1 base and J by 4 bases, and 14 bases separated the two germline ends. The CDR3 has 17 residues. The CDR3 sequence: CASSLVGSGSGANVLTF. The CDR3 region has the DNA TGTGCCAGCAGCTTAGTAGGGTCGGGGTCGGGGGCCAACGTCCTGACTTTC.

This clone was found a few times. The chain employs TRBV9 and TRBJ2-5, with 12 nucleotides matching TRBD2. Per germline, CDR1 SGDLS and CDR2 YYNGEE. V lost 0 bases, J lost 1 base, and 1 base stayed unmatched. The CDR3 totals 16 residues. CDR3 protein: CASSVAGLAGQETQYF. The CDR3 DNA sequence: TGTGCCAGCAGCGTAGCGGGACTAGCGGGCCAAGAGACCCAGTACTTC.

This clone was found a few times. J is TRBJ2-5 and V is TRBV2; the D gene is possibly TRBD1 (5 bases). The V and J ends lost 7 bases and 4 bases respectively, with 13 bases between them. From germline, CDR1 is SNHLY and CDR2 FYNNEI. CDR3 length equals 13 residues. The CDR3 region is CASIRKGRETQYF. The CDR3 DNA reads TGTGCCAGCATAAGAAAGGGGCGAGAGACCCAGTACTTC.

The chain combines TRBV28 with TRBJ1-2; D not resolved. The germline V gene has CDR1 MDHEN and CDR2 SYDVKM. The length of the CDR3 is 14 residues. Between the trimmed V and J ends, which lost 5 bases and 2 bases, there was a span of 12 bases. The CDR3 sequence is CASSRPDGNYGYTF. Written as DNA, the CDR3 is TGTGCCAGCAGTCGGCCAGACGGGAACTATGGCTACACCTTC.

This clone has more than one count but fewer than ten. The J gene is TRBJ2-3, the V gene TRBV27; TRBD2 matches at 7 bases. The CDR3 runs 14 residues. Looked up from germline, CDR1 is MNHEY and CDR2 is SMNVEV (reference sequence). J lost 7 bases, V lost 5 bases, and 9 bases had no gene match. The CDR3, as DNA: TGTGCCAGCAGTCCCGGGACTACCTCTCATACGCAGTATTTT. This gives the protein CASSPGTTSHTQYF.

This clone was observed a handful of times. This chain connects TRBV2 to TRBJ1-4, with a possible D match to TRBD1 (5 bases). The CDR3 has 13 residues. The V gene's germline CDR1 is SNHLY and CDR2 FYNNEI. Deletions cut 4 bases from V and 10 bases from J, with 13 bases between. For the CDR3, the DNA is TGTGCCAGCAGTGTACAGGAATCGGGAAAACTGTTTTTT. This sequence encodes CASSVQESGKLFF.

This clone was picked up a small number of times. The CDR3 spells CASSQDLGTNEKLFF. The CDR3 nucleotides read TGCGCCAGCAGCCAGGACTTGGGAACTAATGAAAAACTGTTTTTT. The chain employs TRBV4-3 and TRBJ1-4; no reliable D call. The V end lost 3 bases, the J end lost 1 base, and 9 bases lay between the germline ends. Germline lookup yields CDR1 LGHNA and CDR2 YSLEER. This CDR3 has 15 residues.

The J gene is TRBJ2-7, the V gene TRBV27, with TRBD2 matching over 10 bases. V shed 7 bases, J shed 9 bases, and the junction held 15 bases outside the gene matches. Germline CDR1 is MNHEY and CDR2 is SMNVEV (reference sequence). This CDR3 contains 15 residues. DNA for the CDR3: TGTGCCAGCAAACCACGGCTAGCGGGAGCCTCGGGGCAGTACTTC. This encodes CASKPRLAGASGQYF.

This clone occurred a few times. V and J are TRBV30 and TRBJ1-1; TRBD1 agrees at 7 bases. The V gene end was trimmed by 2 bases and the J gene end by 3 bases; junction bases not matched to a gene: 3. Germline V CDR1 and CDR2: GTSNPN, SVGIG (reference sequence). The CDR3 runs to 13 residues. The chain's CDR3 is CAWSPTGDTEAFF. The CDR3 DNA is TGTGCCTGGAGTCCCACAGGGGACACTGAAGCTTTCTTT.

This clone was recorded a few times. The CDR3 bases are TGTGCCAGCAGCTTGGCGGGGGTCGGTGAGCAGTTCTTC. Translating it yields CASSLAGVGEQFF. The V and J genes are TRBV7-3 and TRBJ2-1, with TRBD2 matching over 7 bases. CDR1 is SGHTA and CDR2 is FQGTGA in the germline V gene. V was pared by 3 bases and J by 9 bases, with 5 bases of the junction left unmatched. This CDR3 is built from 13 residues.

In this sample, this clone turned up many times. V is TRBV7-9 and J is TRBJ2-2; D ambiguous. V lost 5 bases, J lost 1 base, and 8 bases lay in between. CDR3 size: 14 residues. Germline V gives CDR1 SEHNR, CDR2 FQNEAQ (reference sequence). CDR3 residues: CASSLGGNTGELFF. CDR3 nucleotides: TGTGCCAGCAGCCTTGGCGGGAACACCGGGGAGCTGTTTTTT.